The entry that follows covers one TCR beta chain sequence. The target antigen is unknown. TCRdb processed the reads anew with MiXCR; each CDR3 protein has one entry. The top ten clones hold approximately 50% of a sample with roughly 120,000 distinct CDR3 sequences, around 32% of them seen once. With 4 bases removed from V and 3 bases from J, the gap between germline ends came to 18 bases. CDR3 size: 16 residues. This sample was included in a study of T cell repertoires in cytomegalovirus infection. As for the study in general: It was the public TCR beta signatures that indicated both CMV infection and matching HLA type.

The chain combines TRBV12-3 or TRBV12-4 with TRBJ1-1; a possible D gene is TRBD1 (6 bases). This TCR was recovered from a human donor in good health (CMV status not recorded). Some clones in this sample may be carry-over from other donors' samples. The source was CD8+ T cells from cultured PBMCs, collected from culture after CMV antigen stimulation. CDR3 sequence reads: CASSSTPGVSDTEAFF. In DNA form, the CDR3 reads TGTGCCAGCAGTTCGACCCCAGGGGTCTCGGACACTGAAGCTTTCTTT.